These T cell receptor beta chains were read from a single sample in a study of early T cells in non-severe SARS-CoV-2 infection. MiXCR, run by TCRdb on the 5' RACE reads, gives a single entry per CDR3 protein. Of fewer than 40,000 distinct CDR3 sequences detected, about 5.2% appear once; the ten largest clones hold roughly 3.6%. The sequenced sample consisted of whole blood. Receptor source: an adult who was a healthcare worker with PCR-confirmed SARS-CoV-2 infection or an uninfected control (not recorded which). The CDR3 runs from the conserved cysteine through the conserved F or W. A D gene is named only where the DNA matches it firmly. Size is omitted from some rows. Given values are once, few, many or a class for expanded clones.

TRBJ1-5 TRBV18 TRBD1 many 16 CASSPDRGQGNQPQHF TGTGCCAGCTCACCGGACAGGGGGCAAGGCAATCAGCCCCAGCATTTT
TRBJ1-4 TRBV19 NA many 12 CASSTAGEKLFF TGTGCCAGTAGTACGGCGGGCGAAAAACTGTTTTTT
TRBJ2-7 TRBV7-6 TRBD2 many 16 CASSLRSSGTTYEQYF TGTGCCAGCAGCTTACGGTCTAGCGGGACCACCTACGAGCAGTACTTC
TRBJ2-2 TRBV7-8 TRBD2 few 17 CASSRSGRATFVGELFF TGTGCCAGCAGCAGAAGCGGGAGGGCCACGTTCGTCGGGGAGCTGTTTTTT
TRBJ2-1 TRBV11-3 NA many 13 CASSLGANNEQFF TGTGCCAGCAGCTTAGGGGCCAACAATGAGCAGTTCTTC
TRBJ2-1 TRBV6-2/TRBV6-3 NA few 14 CASSFSGAYNEQFF TGTGCCAGCAGTTTTAGCGGAGCCTACAATGAGCAGTTCTTC
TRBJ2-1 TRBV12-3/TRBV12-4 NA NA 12 CASSANRDEQFF TGTGCCAGCAGTGCAAACAGGGATGAGCAGTTCTTC
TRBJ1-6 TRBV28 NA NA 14 CASSSITLNSPLHF TGTGCCAGCAGTTCCATCACCCTCAATTCACCCCTCCACTTT
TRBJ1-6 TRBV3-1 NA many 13 CASSQETGSPLHF TGTGCCAGCAGCCAAGAGACTGGATCACCCCTCCACTTT
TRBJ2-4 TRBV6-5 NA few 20 CASRKIIGSESALAKNIQYF TGTGCCAGCAGGAAAATCATTGGGTCCGAAAGTGCTCTAGCCAAAAACATTCAGTACTTC
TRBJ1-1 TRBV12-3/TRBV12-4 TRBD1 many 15 CASSPGQGRFTEAFF TGTGCCAGCAGCCCCGGACAGGGACGATTCACTGAAGCTTTCTTT
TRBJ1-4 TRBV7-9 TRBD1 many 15 CASSLGQGAHEKLFF TGTGCCAGCAGCTTAGGACAGGGAGCGCATGAAAAACTGTTTTTT
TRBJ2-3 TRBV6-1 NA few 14 CASSEIGAIPGEYF TGTGCCAGCAGTGAAATAGGGGCTATTCCGGGAGAGTATTTT
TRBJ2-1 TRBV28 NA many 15 CASSLRGPIYNEQFF TGTGCCAGCAGTTTACGGGGACCGATCTACAATGAGCAGTTCTTC
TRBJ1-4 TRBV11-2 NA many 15 CASSPPTWENEKLFF TGTGCCAGCAGCCCCCCGACCTGGGAGAATGAAAAACTGTTTTTT
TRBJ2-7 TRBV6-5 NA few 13 CASSYSSTYEQYF TGTGCCAGCAGTTACTCCTCAACCTACGAGCAGTACTTC
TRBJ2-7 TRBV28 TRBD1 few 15 CASSYTDRGTYEQYF TGTGCCAGCAGTTACACGGACAGGGGAACCTACGAGCAGTACTTC
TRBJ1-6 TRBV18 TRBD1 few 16 CASSPDRVIPNSPLHF TGTGCCAGCTCACCCGACAGGGTCATCCCCAATTCACCCCTCCACTTT
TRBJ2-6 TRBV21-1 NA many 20 CASAPGQASGSLSGANVLTF TGTGCCAGCGCCCCAGGGCAGGCTAGCGGGAGTCTCTCTGGGGCCAACGTCCTGACTTTC
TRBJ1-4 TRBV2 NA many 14 CASSEGSHNEKLFF TGTGCCAGCAGTGAGGGGTCCCACAATGAAAAACTGTTTTTT
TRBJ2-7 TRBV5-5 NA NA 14 CASILDPSSYEQYF TGTGCCAGCATCCTGGACCCCTCCTCCTACGAGCAGTACTTC
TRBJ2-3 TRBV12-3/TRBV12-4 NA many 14 CASSFGGTTDTQYF TGTGCCAGCAGTTTTGGAGGTACCACAGATACGCAGTATTTT